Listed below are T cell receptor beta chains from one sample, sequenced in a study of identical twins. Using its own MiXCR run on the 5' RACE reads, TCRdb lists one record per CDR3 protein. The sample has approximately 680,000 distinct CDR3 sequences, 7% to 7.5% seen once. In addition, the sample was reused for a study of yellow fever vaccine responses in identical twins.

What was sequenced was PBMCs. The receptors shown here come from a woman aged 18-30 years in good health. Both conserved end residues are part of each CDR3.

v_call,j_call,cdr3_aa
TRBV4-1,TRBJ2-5,CASSQEHMLGLTGETQYF
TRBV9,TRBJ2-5,CASSVVKTQYF
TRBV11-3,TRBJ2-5,CASSLVIGDEYF
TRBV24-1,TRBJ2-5,CATSFGSGGTQETQYF
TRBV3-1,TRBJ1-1,CASSPRDGPMNTEAFF
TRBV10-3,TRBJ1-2,CAIPVRDSPNYGYTF
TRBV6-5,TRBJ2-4,CASSYSGGAPGAKNIQYF
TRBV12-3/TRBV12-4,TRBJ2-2,CASRGQAANTGELFF
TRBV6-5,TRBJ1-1,CASSYSRTAEAFF
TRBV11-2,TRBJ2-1,CASSFGMGNEQFF
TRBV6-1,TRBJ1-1,CASRRDGALNTEAFF
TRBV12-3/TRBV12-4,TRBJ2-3,CASSPGLAGETDTQYF
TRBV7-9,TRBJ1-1,CASSLWTVNTEAFF
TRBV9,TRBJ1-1,CASSVGAGSMNTEAFF
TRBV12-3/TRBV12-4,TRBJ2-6,CASSYKDSGANVLTF
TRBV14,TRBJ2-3,CASSEPRGRPSGGRWGTDTQYF
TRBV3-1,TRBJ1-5,CASSPDRIIKPQHF
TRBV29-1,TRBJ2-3,CSVKGYTDTQYF
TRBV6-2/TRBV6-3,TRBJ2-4,CASRQTSGPDLSRAKNIQYF
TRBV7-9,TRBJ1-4,CASSLHRMGEANEKLFF
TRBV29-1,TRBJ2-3,CSGGQVADTQYF
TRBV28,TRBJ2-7,CASSPLRHVQEKYF
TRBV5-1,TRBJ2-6,CASSLGGAGANVLTF
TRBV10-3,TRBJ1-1,CAISTVQGDAEAFF
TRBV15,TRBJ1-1,CATSREMMLNTEAFF
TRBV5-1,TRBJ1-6,CASSPDRPSSYNSPLHF
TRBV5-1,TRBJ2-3,CASSFVSGQGGDTQYF
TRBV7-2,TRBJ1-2,CASTFGDIYGYTF
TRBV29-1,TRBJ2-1,CSVGGSPYNEQFF
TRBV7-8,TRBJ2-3,CASSLADSLTQYF